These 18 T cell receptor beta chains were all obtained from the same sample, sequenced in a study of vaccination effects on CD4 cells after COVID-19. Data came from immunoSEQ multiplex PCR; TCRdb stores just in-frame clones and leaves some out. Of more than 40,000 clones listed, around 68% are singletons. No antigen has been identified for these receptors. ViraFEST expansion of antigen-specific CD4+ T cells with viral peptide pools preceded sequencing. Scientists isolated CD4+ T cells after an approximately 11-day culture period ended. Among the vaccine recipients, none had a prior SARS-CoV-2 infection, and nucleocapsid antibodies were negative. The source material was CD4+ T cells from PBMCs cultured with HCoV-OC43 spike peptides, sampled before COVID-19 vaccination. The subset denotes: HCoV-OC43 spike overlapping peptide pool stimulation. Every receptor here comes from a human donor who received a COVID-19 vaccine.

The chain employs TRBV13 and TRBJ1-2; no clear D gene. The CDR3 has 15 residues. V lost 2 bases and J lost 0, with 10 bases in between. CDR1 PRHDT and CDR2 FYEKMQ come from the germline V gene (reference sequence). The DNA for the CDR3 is TGTGCCAGCAGCTTATTTTGGGTCCCTAACTATGGCTACACCTTC. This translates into CASSLFWVPNYGYTF.

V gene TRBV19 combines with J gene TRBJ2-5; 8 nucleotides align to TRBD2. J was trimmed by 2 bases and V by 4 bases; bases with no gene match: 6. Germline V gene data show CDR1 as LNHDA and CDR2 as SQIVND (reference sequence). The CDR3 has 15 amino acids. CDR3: CASSTTSALQETQYF. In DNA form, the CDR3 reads TGTGCCAGTAGTACGACTAGCGCCTTACAAGAGACCCAGTACTTC. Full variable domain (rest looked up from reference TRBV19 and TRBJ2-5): DGGITQSPKYLFRKEGQNVTLSCEQNLNHDAMYWYRQDPGQGLRLIYYSQIVNDFQKGDIAEGYSVSREKKESFPLTVTSAQKNPTAFYLCASSTTSALQETQYFGPGTRLLVL.

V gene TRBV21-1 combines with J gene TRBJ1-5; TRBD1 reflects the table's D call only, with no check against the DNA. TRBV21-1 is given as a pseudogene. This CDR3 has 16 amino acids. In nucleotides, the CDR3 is TGTGCCAGCAGCAAGCGTGACAGGGGTGAGGATCAGCCCCAGCATTTT. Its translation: CASSKRDRGEDQPQHF.

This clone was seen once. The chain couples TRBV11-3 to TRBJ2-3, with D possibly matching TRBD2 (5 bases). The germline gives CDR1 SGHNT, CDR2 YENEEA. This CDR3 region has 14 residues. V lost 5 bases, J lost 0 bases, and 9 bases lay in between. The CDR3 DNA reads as TGTGCCAGCAGCCTCGGACTTAGCACAGATACGCAGTATTTT. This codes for CASSLGLSTDTQYF.

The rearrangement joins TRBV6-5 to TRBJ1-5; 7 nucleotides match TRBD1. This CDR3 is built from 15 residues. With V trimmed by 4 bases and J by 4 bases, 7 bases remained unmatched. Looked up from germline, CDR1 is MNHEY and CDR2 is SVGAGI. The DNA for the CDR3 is TGTGCCAGCAGTTTGGTTGACAGGGAGAATCAGCCCCAGCATTTT. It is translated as CASSLVDRENQPQHF.

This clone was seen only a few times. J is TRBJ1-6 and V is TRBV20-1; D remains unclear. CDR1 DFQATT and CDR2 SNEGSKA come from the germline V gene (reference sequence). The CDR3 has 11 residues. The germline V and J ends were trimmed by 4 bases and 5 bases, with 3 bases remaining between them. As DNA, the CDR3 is TGCAGTGCTACTGATAATTCACCCCTCCACTTT. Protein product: CSATDNSPLHF.

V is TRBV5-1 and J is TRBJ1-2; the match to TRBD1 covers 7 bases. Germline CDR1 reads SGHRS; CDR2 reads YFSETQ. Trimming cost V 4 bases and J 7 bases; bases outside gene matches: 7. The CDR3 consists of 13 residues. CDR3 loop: CASSQGGVAGYTF. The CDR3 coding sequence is TGCGCCAGCAGCCAGGGGGGGGTTGCTGGCTACACCTTC.

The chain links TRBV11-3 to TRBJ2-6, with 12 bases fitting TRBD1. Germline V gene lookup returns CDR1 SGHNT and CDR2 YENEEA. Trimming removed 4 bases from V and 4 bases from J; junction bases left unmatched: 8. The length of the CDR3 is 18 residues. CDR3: CASSSTGTGGAGANVLTF. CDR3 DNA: TGTGCCAGCAGCTCAACCGGGACAGGGGGCGCCGGGGCCAACGTCCTGACTTTC.

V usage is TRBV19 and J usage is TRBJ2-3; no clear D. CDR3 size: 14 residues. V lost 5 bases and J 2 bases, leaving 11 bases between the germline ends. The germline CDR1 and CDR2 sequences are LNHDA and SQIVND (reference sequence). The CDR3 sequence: CASSVGPNTDTQYF. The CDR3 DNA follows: TGTGCCAGTAGTGTCGGACCGAACACAGATACGCAGTATTTT.

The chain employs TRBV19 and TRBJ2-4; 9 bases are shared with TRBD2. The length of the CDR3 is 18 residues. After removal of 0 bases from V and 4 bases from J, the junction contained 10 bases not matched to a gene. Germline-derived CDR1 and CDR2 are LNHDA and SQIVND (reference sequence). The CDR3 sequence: CASSIDHDGGRAKNIQYF. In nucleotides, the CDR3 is TGTGCCAGTAGTATAGATCATGACGGCGGGAGGGCAAAAAACATTCAGTACTTC.

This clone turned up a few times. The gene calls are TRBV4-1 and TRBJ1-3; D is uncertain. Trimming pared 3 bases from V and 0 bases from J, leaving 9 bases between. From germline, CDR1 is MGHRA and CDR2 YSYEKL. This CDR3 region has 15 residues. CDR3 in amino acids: CASSQGLVSGNTIYF. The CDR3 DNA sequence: TGCGCCAGCAGCCAGGGTTTGGTCTCTGGAAACACCATATATTTT.

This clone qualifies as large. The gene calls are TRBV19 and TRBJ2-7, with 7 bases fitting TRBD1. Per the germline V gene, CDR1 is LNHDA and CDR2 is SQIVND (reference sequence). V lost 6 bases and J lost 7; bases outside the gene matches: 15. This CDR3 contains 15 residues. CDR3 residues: CASRTGTSNVWEQYF. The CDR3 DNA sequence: TGTGCCAGTAGGACAGGGACGAGCAACGTCTGGGAGCAGTACTTC.

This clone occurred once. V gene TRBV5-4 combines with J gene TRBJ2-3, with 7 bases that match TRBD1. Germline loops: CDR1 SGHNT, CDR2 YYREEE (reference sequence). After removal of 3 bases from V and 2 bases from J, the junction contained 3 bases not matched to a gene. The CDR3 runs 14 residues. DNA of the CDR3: TGTGCCAGCAGCTGGACAGGAAACACAGATACGCAGTATTTT. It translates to CASSWTGNTDTQYF.

For the CDR3, the DNA is TGTGCCAGCAGCCAAGATGGGTCGACTTCAGAGACCCAGTACTTC. Translation: CASSQDGSTSETQYF. The J gene is TRBJ2-5, the V gene TRBV4-2, with D unclear. V was trimmed by 0 bases and J by 4 bases, leaving 12 bases between them. This CDR3 spans 15 amino acids. Germline V gene lookup returns CDR1 LGHNA and CDR2 YNFKEQ.

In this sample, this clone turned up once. CDR3 DNA: TGTGCCAGTAGTATGTCGGGCAGGGGGACTGAAGCTTTCTTT. Amino acid sequence: CASSMSGRGTEAFF. The chain couples TRBV19 to TRBJ1-1; 7 bases line up with TRBD1. CDR3 length: 14 residues. CDR1 LNHDA and CDR2 SQIVND come from the germline V gene (reference sequence). The V and J ends lost 3 bases and 5 bases, in that order; junction bases with no gene match: 6.

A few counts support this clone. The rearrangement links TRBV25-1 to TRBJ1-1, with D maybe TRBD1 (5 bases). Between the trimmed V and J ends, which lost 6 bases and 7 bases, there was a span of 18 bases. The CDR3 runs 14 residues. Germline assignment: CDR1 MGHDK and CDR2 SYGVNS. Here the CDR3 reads CASSSLNRDGEAFF. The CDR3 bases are TGTGCCAGCAGCTCCTTAAACCGGGACGGTGAAGCTTTCTTT.

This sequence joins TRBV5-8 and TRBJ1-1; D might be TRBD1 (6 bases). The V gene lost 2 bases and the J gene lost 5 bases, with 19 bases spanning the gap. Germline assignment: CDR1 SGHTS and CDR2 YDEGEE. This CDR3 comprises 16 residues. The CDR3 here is CASSFIPQKGGTEAFF. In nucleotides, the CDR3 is TGTGCCAGCAGCTTTATTCCGCAAAAAGGGGGTACTGAAGCTTTCTTT.

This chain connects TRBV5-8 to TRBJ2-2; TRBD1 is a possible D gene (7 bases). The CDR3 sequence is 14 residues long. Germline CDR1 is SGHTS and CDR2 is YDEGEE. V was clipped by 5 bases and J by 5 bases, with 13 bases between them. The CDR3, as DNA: TGTGCCAGCAGAAAACAGGGGAGGACCGGGGAGCTGTTTTTT. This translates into CASRKQGRTGELFF. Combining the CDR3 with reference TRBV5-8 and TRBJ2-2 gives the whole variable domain EAGVTQSPTHLIKTRGQQATLRCSPISGHTSVYWYQQALGLGLQFLLWYDEGEERNRGNFPPRFSGRQFPNYSSELNVNALELEDSALYLCASRKQGRTGELFFGEGSRLTVL.